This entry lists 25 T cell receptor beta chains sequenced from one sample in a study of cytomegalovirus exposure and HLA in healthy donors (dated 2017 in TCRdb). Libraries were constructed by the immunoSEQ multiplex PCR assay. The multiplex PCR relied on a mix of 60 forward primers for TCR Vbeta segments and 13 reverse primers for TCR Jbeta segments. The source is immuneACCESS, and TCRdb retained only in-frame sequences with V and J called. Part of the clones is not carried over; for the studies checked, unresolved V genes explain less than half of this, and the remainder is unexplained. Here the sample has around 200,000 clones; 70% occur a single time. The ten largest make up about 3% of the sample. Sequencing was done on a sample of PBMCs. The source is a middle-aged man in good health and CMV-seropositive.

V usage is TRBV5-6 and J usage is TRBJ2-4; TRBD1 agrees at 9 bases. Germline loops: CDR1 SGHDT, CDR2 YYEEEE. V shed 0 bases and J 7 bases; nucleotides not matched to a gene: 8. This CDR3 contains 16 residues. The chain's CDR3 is CASSLDGDRDVNIQYF. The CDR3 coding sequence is TGTGCCAGCAGCTTGGATGGGGACAGGGATGTGAACATTCAGTACTTC.

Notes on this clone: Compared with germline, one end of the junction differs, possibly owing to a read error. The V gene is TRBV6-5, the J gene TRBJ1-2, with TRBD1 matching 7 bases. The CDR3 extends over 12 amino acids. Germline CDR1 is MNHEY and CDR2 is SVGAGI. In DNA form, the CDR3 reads TGTGCCAGCAGTTACCCGATGGGACAGAACGCCTTC. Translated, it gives CASSYPMGQNAF.

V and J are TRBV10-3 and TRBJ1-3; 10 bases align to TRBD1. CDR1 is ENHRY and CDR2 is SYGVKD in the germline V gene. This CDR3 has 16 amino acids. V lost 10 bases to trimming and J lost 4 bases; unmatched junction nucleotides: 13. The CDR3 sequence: CASKPGQGEIGNTIYF. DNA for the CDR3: TGTGCCAGTAAACCAGGACAGGGGGAAATCGGAAACACCATATATTTT.

CDR3 in DNA: TGTGCCAGCAGCCGACGCTACGAGACAATGAATGAAAAACTGTTTTTT. Translated: CASSRRYETMNEKLFF. V gene TRBV7-9 combines with J gene TRBJ1-4; D is unclear. The CDR3 spans 16 residues. The germline V and J ends were trimmed by 5 bases and 5 bases, with 18 bases remaining between them. Per germline, CDR1 SEHNR and CDR2 FQNEAQ (reference sequence).

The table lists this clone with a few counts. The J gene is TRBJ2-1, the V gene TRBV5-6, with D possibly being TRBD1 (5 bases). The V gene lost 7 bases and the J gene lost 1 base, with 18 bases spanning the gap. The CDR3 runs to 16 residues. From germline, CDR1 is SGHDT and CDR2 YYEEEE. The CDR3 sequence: CASSRWAQGSYNEQFF. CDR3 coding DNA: TGTGCCAGCTCCCGTTGGGCTCAGGGATCCTACAATGAGCAGTTCTTC.

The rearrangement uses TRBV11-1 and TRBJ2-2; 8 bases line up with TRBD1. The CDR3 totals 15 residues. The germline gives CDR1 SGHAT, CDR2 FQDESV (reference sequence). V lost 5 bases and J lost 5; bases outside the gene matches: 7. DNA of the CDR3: TGTGCCAGCAGCCCGACCCGACAGGGGACCGGGGAGCTGTTTTTT. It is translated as CASSPTRQGTGELFF.

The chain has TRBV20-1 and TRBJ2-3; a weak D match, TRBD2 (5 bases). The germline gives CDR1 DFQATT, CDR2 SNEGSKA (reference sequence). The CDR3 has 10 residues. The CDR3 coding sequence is TGCCCCGGGGTGGCAGATACGCAGTATTTT. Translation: CPGVADTQYF.

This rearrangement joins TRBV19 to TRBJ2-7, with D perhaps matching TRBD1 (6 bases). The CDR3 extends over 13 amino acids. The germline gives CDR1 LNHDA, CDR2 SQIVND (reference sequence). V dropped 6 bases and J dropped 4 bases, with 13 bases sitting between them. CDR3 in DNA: TGTGCCAGTAGCCCTATCCAGGGGTACGAGCAGTACTTC. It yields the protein CASSPIQGYEQYF.

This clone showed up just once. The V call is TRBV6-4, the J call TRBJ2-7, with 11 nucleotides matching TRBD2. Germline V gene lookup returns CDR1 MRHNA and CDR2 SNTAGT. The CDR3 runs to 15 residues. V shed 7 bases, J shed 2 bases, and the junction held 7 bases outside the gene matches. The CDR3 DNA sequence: TGTGCCAGCAAGTTTACTAGCGGGGGACCCTACGAGCAGTACTTC. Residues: CASKFTSGGPYEQYF.

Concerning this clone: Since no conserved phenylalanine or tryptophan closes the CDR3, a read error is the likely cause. The DNA for the CDR3 is TGTGCCAGCAGTTCGACAGGGGCCGGGGAGCTGTTTCTT. Residues: CASSSTGAGELFL. This chain links TRBV13 with TRBJ2-2, with 8 nucleotides matching TRBD1. CDR3 length: 13 residues. CDR1 and CDR2 from the germline V gene are PRHDT and FYEKMQ (reference sequence). V was clipped by 6 bases and J by 6 bases; unmatched bases: 3.

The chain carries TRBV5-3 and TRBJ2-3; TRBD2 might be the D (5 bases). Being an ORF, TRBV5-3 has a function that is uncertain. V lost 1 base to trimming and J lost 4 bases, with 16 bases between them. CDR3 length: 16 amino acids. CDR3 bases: TGTGCCAGAAGCTTGACGGGCTCCTCGAGGGCAGATACGCAGTATTTT. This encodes CARSLTGSSRADTQYF.

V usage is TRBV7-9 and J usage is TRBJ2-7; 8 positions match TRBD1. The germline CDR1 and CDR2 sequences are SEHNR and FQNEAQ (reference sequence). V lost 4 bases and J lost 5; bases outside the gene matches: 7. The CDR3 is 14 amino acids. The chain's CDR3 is CASSSTGGGHEQYF. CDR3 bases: TGTGCCAGCAGCTCAACAGGGGGTGGCCACGAGCAGTACTTC. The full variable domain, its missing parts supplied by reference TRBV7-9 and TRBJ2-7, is DTGVSQNPRHKITKRGQNVTFRCDPISEHNRLYWYRQTLGQGPEFLTYFQNEAQLEKSRLLSDRFSAERPKGSFSTLEIQRTEQGDSAMYLCASSSTGGGHEQYFGPGTRLTVT.

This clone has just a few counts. CDR3 coding DNA: TGTGCCAGCAGCTTAATCTCGGGGGGGCAGTATTTT. Translation gives CASSLISGGQYF. V usage is TRBV7-2 and J usage is TRBJ2-3; TRBD2 matches at 7 bases. CDR1 SGHTA and CDR2 FQGNSA come from the germline V gene. Trimming removed 2 bases from V and 11 bases from J; junction bases left unmatched: 4. The CDR3 runs 12 residues.

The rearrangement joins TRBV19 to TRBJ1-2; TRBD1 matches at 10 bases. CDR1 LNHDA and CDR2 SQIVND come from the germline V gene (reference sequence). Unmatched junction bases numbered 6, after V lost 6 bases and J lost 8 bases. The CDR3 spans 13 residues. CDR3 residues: CASRDRGKDGYTF. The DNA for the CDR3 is TGTGCCAGTAGGGACAGGGGGAAGGACGGCTACACCTTC. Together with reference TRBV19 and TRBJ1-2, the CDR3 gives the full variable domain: DGGITQSPKYLFRKEGQNVTLSCEQNLNHDAMYWYRQDPGQGLRLIYYSQIVNDFQKGDIAEGYSVSREKKESFPLTVTSAQKNPTAFYLCASRDRGKDGYTFGSGTRLTVV.

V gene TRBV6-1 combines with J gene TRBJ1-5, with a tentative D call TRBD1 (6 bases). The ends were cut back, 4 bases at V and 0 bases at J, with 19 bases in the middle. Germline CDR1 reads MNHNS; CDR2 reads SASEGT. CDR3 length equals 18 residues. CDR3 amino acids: CASSAPQQGGYSNQPQHF. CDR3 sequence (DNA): TGTGCCAGCAGTGCCCCTCAACAGGGCGGTTATAGCAATCAGCCCCAGCATTTT.

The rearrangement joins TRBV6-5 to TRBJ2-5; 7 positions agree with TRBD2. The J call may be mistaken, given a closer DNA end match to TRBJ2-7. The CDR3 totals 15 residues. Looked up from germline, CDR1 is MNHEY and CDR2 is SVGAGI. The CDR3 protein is CASSYNGLDTYEQYF. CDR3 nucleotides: TGTGCCAGCAGTTACAACGGACTAGACACCTACGAGCAGTACTTC.

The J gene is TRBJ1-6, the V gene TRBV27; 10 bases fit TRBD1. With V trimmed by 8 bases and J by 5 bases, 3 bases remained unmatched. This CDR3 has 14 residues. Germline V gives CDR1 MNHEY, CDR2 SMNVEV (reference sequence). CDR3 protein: CASSDRGHNSPLHF. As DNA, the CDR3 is TGTGCCAGCTCCGACAGGGGGCATAATTCACCCCTCCACTTT.

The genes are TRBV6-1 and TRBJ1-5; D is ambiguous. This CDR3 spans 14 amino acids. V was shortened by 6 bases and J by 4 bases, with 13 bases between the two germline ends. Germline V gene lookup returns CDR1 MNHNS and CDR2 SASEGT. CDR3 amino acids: CASRDSLGNQPQHF. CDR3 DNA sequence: TGTGCCAGCAGGGACTCCTTAGGAAATCAGCCCCAGCATTTT.

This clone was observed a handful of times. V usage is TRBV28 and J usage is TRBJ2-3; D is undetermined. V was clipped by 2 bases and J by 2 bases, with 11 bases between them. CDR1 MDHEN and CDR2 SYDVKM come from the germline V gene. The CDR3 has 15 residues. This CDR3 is CASSLTDTPTDTQYF. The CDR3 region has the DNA TGTGCCAGCAGTTTAACTGACACCCCCACAGATACGCAGTATTTT.

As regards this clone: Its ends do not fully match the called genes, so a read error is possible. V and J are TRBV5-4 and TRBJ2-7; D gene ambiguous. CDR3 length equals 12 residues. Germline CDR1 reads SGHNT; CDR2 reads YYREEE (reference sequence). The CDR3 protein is CASSSTSSEQYF. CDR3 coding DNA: TGTGCCAGCAGCTCTACTTCCTCCGAGCAGTACTTC.

The CDR3 DNA reads as TGTGCCAGCAGTGCGACAGGGGGCGCCTCAGATACGCAGTATTTT. It is translated as CASSATGGASDTQYF. This sequence joins TRBV27 and TRBJ2-3; 10 nucleotides agree with TRBD1. CDR1 and CDR2 (germline): MNHEY, SMNVEV (reference sequence). CDR3 length equals 15 residues. The V gene end was trimmed by 5 bases and the J gene end by 4 bases; junction bases not matched to a gene: 6.

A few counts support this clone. CDR3 sequence: CASSFTGFNQPQHF. The DNA for the CDR3 is TGTGCCAGCAGCTTTACAGGCTTCAATCAGCCCCAGCATTTT. The genes are TRBV7-2 and TRBJ1-5, with D perhaps matching TRBD1 (5 bases). With 3 bases removed from V and 3 bases from J, the gap between germline ends came to 9 bases. Germline loops: CDR1 SGHTA, CDR2 FQGNSA. CDR3 length equals 14 residues. Based on the CDR3 plus reference TRBV7-2 and TRBJ1-5, the full variable domain is GAGVSQSPSNKVTEKGKDVELRCDPISGHTALYWYRQSLGQGLEFLIYFQGNSAPDKSGLPSDRFSAERTGGSVSTLTIQRTQQEDSAVYLCASSFTGFNQPQHFGDGTRLSIL.

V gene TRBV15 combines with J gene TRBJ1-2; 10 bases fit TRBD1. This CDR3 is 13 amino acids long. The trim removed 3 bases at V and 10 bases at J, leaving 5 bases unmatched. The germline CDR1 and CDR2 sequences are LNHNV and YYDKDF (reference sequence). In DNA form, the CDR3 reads TGTGCCACCAGCAGGCGGGGACAGGGGTACTACACCTTC. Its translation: CATSRRGQGYYTF. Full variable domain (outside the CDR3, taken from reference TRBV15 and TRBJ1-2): DAMVIQNPRYQVTQFGKPVTLSCSQTLNHNVMYWYQQKSSQAPKLLFHYYDKDFNNEADTPDNFQSRRPNTSFCFLDIRSPGLGDTAMYLCATSRRGQGYYTFGSGTRLTVV.

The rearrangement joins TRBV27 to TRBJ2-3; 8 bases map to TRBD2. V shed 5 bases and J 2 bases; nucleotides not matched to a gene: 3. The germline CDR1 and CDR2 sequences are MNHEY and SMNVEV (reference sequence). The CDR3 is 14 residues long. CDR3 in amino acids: CASSPGGDTDTQYF. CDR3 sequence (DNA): TGTGCCAGCAGTCCCGGGGGGGACACAGATACGCAGTATTTT.

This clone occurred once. The CDR3 region has the DNA TGTGCCAGCAGCTTTAGGGGGCGGATGTACGAGCAGTACTTC. It yields the protein CASSFRGRMYEQYF. The chain employs TRBV11-2 and TRBJ2-7; 7 positions match TRBD1. The CDR3 is made up of 14 amino acids. Per the germline V gene, CDR1 is SGHAT and CDR2 is FQNNGV. Trimming removed 3 bases from V and 4 bases from J; junction bases left unmatched: 6.